This note documents a single T cell receptor (beta chain) sequence. J was trimmed by 6 bases and V by 10 bases; bases with no gene match: 9. The length of the CDR3 is 13 residues. Germline CDR1 is MDHEN and CDR2 is SYDVKM. This sample is drawn from a study of blood T cell repertoires in COVID-19. The table came from immunoSEQ multiplex PCR; TCRdb's copy has only in-frame clones and leaves some out. The repertoire holds fewer than 70,000 clones, with more than 75% as singletons. The sequence derives from a man aged 45-65 years with active COVID-19. Sequenced material: peripheral blood. The chain uses TRBV28 and TRBJ1-5; the match to TRBD1 covers 7 bases. CDR3 residues: CAINYRGVQPQHF. The CDR3 bases are TGTGCCATAAACTACAGGGGAGTTCAGCCCCAGCATTTT.